This T cell receptor beta chain was retrieved from a study of shared clonotypes between healthy human individuals. The study, taken as a whole, reports: For sorted subsets, rarefaction showed incomplete sequencing despite large depth.

CD8 cells regarded as naive lacked CD45RO, were positively chosen for CCR7, and omitted terminally differentiated effector memory CD45RA+ cells. Turning to this clone: What it binds is unknown. The sample contains more than one DNA sequence encoding this CDR3.

Profiling relied on immunoSEQ multiplex PCR, and the TCRdb table lists in-frame clones only, not all of them. The sample has some 2.1 million clones, about 95% seen once. Germline V CDR1 and CDR2: PRHDT, FYEKMQ (reference sequence). J was trimmed by 4 bases and V by 5 bases; bases with no gene match: 7. This CDR3 has 16 residues. The sequenced material came from naive CD8+ T cells sorted from blood. This chain connects TRBV13 to TRBJ2-1; TRBD1 aligns across 11 bases. This clonotype originated in a man aged 18 to 30 in good health. The CDR3 sequence: CASSPSGTGGYNEQFF. The CDR3 nucleotides are TGTGCCAGCAGCCCATCCGGGACAGGGGGATACAATGAGCAGTTCTTC.